This TCR beta chain was captured in a study of T-cell reconstitution after alpha-beta-depleted transplantation in children. As regards this clonotype: Its antigen is still unknown.

Per germline, CDR1 WSHSY and CDR2 SAAADI. Trimming took off 9 bases at V and 0 bases at J, with 6 bases between the two ends. This CDR3 contains 13 residues. Points from the study as a whole: After transplant, at about two months, alpha-beta T cells were reportedly derived from several hundred expanded graft clones. Hyperexpanded clones declined; after one year, newly produced T cells mostly supplied diversity. Surviving recipient T cells and thymic progenitors underlay high day-60 TCRbeta diversity in some patients.

Preparation of the TCRbeta library involved a method that used unique molecular identifiers. TCRdb re-derived calls from the PCR reads in MiXCR, one entry per CDR3 protein. The data show some 290,000 distinct CDR3 sequences, with 23% seen just once and 9.5% to 12% held by the top ten. The material sequenced was PBMCs, mostly from graft donor cells, taken 180 days after TCRalphabeta/CD19-depleted stem cell transplant. The TCR comes from a male patient between 10 and 17 years old who had a stem cell transplant for acute lymphoblastic leukemia, so the T cells may come from the graft donor. The chain combines TRBV10-2 with TRBJ2-6; no firm D call. CDR3 DNA: TGCGCCAGTAAAGACTCTGGGGCCAACGTCCTGACTTTC. Protein: CASKDSGANVLTF.